This T cell receptor beta chain was found in a study of blood T cell repertoires in COVID-19. This table comes from immunoSEQ multiplex PCR, and its TCRdb copy is limited to in-frame clones, with some not included. The sample lists under 40,000 clones; about 88% were seen once. The V end was cut by 0 bases, the J end by 8 bases, with 11 bases between. This CDR3 is built from 14 residues. Germline CDR1 and CDR2: SGHTS and YDEGEE. The sequence was collected from a man aged 70 or older with active COVID-19. Input material: peripheral blood. The chain joins TRBV5-8 to TRBJ1-4, with D perhaps TRBD1 (6 bases). The CDR3, as DNA: TGTGCCAGCAGCTTGGGGACAGACGGGGAAAAACTGTTTTTT. Translated: CASSLGTDGEKLFF.